This T cell receptor beta chain was captured in a study of blood T cells in healthy people across ages. On this clonotype: Germline and junction disagree at one end, which may indicate a read error.

All donors came from Russia, were Caucasian and healthy, and spanned ages about 6 to 100. The CDR3 is made up of 19 amino acids. CDR1 is LGHNA and CDR2 is YSLEER in the germline V gene. A sample-barcoded 5' primer and a J-beta primer mix were used in a second PCR of roughly 7 to 11 cycles. TCRdb ran MiXCR on the 5' RACE reads and lists one entry per CDR3 protein. The sample holds just over 800,000 distinct CDR3 sequences, less than 80% seen once. The chain has TRBV4-3 and TRBJ2-6; 10 bases line up with TRBD1. This TCR was recovered from a man aged 25-45 years in good health. Sequencing used blood. CDR3 in amino acids: CASSQDLGTGASGASVLTF. The DNA of the CDR3 is TGCGCCAGCAGCCAAGATTTGGGGACAGGGGCCTCTGGGGCCAGCGTCCTGACTTTC.